The TCR beta chain described here comes from a study of CD8+ T cells in alopecia areata. Whole-study findings and limits: Scalp sample data also include resident alphabeta T cells from normal skin.

Trimming took 2 bases from V and 6 from J; bases not matched to a gene: 4. CDR3 length: 14 amino acids. Germline V CDR1 and CDR2: MNHEY, SVGAGI. Sequencing templates came from extracted RNA that was reverse transcribed into cDNA. Method: immunoSEQ multiplex PCR; TCRdb's copy keeps in-frame clones and lacks some. The sample lists 95,000 to 100,000 clones; almost 60% were seen once. Treatment of the sample: oral pan-JAK inhibitor, 5-10 mg twice daily. Points on this clone: The antigen remains undetermined.

The gene calls are TRBV6-5 and TRBJ1-2, with TRBD1 matching over 9 bases. The sequence came from a human donor with alopecia areata. The sample in question was CD8+ T cells sorted from blood, obtained at roughly week 58, from a patient treated with tofacitinib. This chain's CDR3 is CASSYGQGKDGYTF. CDR3 DNA: TGTGCCAGCAGTTACGGACAGGGGAAAGATGGCTACACCTTC.